The present T cell receptor (beta chain) was sequenced within a study of blood T cells in healthy people across ages (dated by TCRdb to about 2015). With regard to the full study: In model experiments, template switching captured about one uniquely barcoded TCR beta cDNA molecule for every two T cells. Donors were grouped into four age groups: young (average 16 years), middle-aged (39), aged (around 60) and long-lived (just over 80). Donors of different ages were randomly distributed across sequencing lanes to avoid experimental bias. For two donors (one aged 18 to 30 and one aged 80 or older), the study analyzed two additional independent replicas of 1 million unique cDNA reads from the same blood draw. Using deep sequencing normalized with unique cDNA molecular identifiers, the study measured how TCR beta repertoire diversity changes with age.

What the study reported, not specific to this receptor: There was a strong correlation between observed TCR beta diversity and the percentage of naive T cells measured by flow cytometry. Because donor CMV infection status was unknown, age-related changes in expanded clonotypes were potentially confounded. Observed TCR beta diversity per million T cells fell roughly linearly with age, and a significant reduction was already apparent by age roughly 40. Compared with the aged group, the long-lived group had more naive CD4+ T cells, fewer expanded clones and increased TCR diversity, suggesting age selection. Since profiling was done on bulk unsorted PBMCs, naive and antigen-experienced compartments could not be conclusively compared. Total diversity estimates from one million sequenced T cells were considered lower bounds and underestimates.

Donors were a few dozen systemically healthy Caucasian individuals from Russia aged roughly 6 to 90 years. Around 10 milliliters of peripheral blood were collected from each donor into EDTA-treated Vacutainer tubes. PBMCs were isolated by Ficoll-Paque density-gradient centrifugation, with at least 7 million obtained per sample. Trizol reagent was used to extract total RNA from the PBMCs, yielding at least 6 micrograms per sample. For every donor, an aliquot of PBMCs went through flow cytometry to measure the percentages of naive CD45RAhigh/CD27high T cells. Libraries were built with 5' RACE. Sequencing used an Illumina HiSeq 2500. The second PCR ran for roughly 7 to 11 cycles and used a J-beta primer mix along with a sample-barcoded 5' primer. A unique molecular identifier was introduced onto each TCR beta cDNA molecule by a template-switch 5' adaptor carrying 12 random nucleotides. At least 3 million CDR3-containing paired-end reads were obtained from each sample. The Mint cDNA synthesis kit, primed by a TRBC-specific oligonucleotide, was used to synthesize first-strand cDNA from all RNA. After uracil-DNA glycosylase treatment, a first 18-cycle PCR used universal primers M1SS and BC2_uni_R on all cDNA. As for the original processing: For normalization, 1 million high-quality reads were randomly selected from each sample, with every read carrying a distinct molecular identifier. Reads sharing molecular identifiers were discarded rather than binned into consensus sequences. CDR3 identification, clonotype clustering and error correction used MiTCR with a Q25 quality threshold and the strictest error-elimination algorithm. A nonparametric unseen species model with Euler transformation was used to estimate lower-bound total TCR beta diversity. TCRdb itself trimmed the public reads at Q25 with fastp, ran MiXCR and retained productive beta chains. Rows merge per CDR3 protein into single entries with the most common DNA and genes. The V and J calls shown here were made by TCRdb, not taken from the authors' results. In this sample the table shows about 570,000 distinct CDR3 sequences, approximately 25% of which occur a single time. Of the sample, around a sixth falls within the top ten clones.

Via the germline V gene, CDR1 is SGHRS and CDR2 YFSETQ. Its CDR3 holds 14 amino acids, cysteine through phenylalanine. Of all the DNA, just the CDR3 is kept, 42 bases in frame from base 1. The sample holds a few counts of this clonotype. Its target antigen remains unknown. Per-base quality was not reported, and no clone a single base away is much larger than it. The chain is assembled from TRBV5-1 and TRBJ2-5; the D element could tentatively be TRBD1 or TRBD2, as 5 bases agree for each. With the DNA end fitting TRBJ2-7 better, the J assignment may be wrong. Sequencing was done on a sample of blood. This receptor was obtained from a woman in her 70s in good health. The CDR3 amino acid sequence is: CASSYLGVSYEQYF. The nucleotide sequence is TGCGCCAGCAGCTACCTGGGGGTCTCCTACGAGCAGTACTTC.